The clone carrying this T cell receptor (beta chain) was counted only a few times. Antigen specificity is unknown. The record originates from a study of response to subunit inactivated influenza vaccine. TCRdb re-called the RT-PCR reads with MiXCR, one entry per CDR3 protein. The sample holds about 700,000 distinct CDR3 sequences, approximately 13% seen once. The length of the CDR3 is 14 residues. With 2 bases removed from V and 0 bases from J, the gap between germline ends came to 8 bases. Looked up from germline, CDR1 is LGHDT and CDR2 is YNNKEL (reference sequence). Study-level findings and limits: Authors proposed each seasonal influenza vaccination draws in few new T cells.

This sequence was found in a man aged 50 to 60 who received an inactivated influenza vaccine. V and J are TRBV3-1 and TRBJ2-7; D is perhaps TRBD1 (6 bases). Material: PBMCs from blood, obtained around two weeks before vaccination. CDR3 DNA: TGTGCCAGCAGCCAACCAGGGGTCTCCTACGAGCAGTACTTC. Encoded protein: CASSQPGVSYEQYF.